The sequence of this TCR beta chain was determined in a study of siplizumab effects on memory and regulatory T cells. General study points: Alloreactive sequences traceable to unstimulated CD4+ memory cells declined significantly under siplizumab. Unstimulated subsets were the mapping target of only a minor fraction of alloreactive clones.

Germline CDR1 and CDR2: MGHRA and YSYEKL. Losses at the gene ends were 0 bases for V and 2 bases for J; bases not matched to a gene: 7. The CDR3 totals 18 residues. Assay used: immunoSEQ multiplex PCR; TCRdb lists only in-frame clones, some missing. The sample consists of some 110,000 clones, roughly 94% of them appearing once. Points on this clone: Its antigen is undetermined.

This TCR derives from a human donor in good health. The V and J genes are TRBV4-1 and TRBJ2-6, with TRBD1 matching 7 bases. Sample: non-Treg CD4+ T cells sorted from blood. The CDR3 DNA follows: TGCGCCAGCAGCCAAGAGGTTCAGGGGGTGGCTGGGGCCAACGTCCTGACTTTC. Protein: CASSQEVQGVAGANVLTF.